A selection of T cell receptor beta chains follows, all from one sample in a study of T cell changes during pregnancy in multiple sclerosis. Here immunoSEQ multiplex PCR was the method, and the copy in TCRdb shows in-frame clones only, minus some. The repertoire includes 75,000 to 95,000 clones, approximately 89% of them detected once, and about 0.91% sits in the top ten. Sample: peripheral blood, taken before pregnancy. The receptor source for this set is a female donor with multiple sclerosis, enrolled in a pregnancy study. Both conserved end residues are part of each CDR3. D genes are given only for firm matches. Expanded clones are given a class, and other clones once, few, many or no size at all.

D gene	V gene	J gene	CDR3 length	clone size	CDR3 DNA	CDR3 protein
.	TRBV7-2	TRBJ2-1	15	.	TGTGCCAGCAGCTTAGCGGCGGGGTTTTTGAATGAGCAGTTCTTC	CASSLAAGFLNEQFF
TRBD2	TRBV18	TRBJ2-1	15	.	TGTGCCAGCTCACCCTCTAGCGGGAGGGCCAATGAGCAGTTCTTC	CASSPSSGRANEQFF
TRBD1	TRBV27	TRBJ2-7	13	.	TGTGCCAGCAGTGCCCGGACAGGCTACGAGCAGTACTTC	CASSARTGYEQYF
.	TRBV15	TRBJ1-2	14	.	TGTGCCACCAGCTCGCGAGTTACCGGCTATGGCTACACCTTC	CATSSRVTGYGYTF
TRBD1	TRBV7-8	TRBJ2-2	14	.	TGTGCCAGCAGCTACGACAGGGGATCCCGGGAGCTGTTTTTT	CASSYDRGSRELFF
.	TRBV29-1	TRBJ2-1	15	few	TGCAGCGCTCCAGACGGATTCTCGAGGGACAATGAGCAGTTCTTC	CSAPDGFSRDNEQFF
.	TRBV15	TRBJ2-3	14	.	TGTGCCACCAGCAGAGGACAGAACACAGATACGCAGTATTTT	CATSRGQNTDTQYF
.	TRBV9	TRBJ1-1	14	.	TGTGCCAGCACGAACAGGGTCGTGAACACTGAAGCTTTCTTT	CASTNRVVNTEAFF
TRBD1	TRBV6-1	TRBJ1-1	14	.	TGTGCCAGCAGCTCCGGGACAGGGTGGAGTGAGGCTTTCTTT	CASSSGTGWSEAFF
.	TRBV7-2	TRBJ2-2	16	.	TGTGCCAGCAGTTACAGGACCCCCATCAACACCGGGGAGCTGTTTTTT	CASSYRTPINTGELFF
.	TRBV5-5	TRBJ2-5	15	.	TGTGCCAGCACCGGGGTCATACGGATGACAGAGACCCAGTACTTC	CASTGVIRMTETQYF
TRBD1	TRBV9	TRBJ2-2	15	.	TGTGCCAGCAGCGGAGGACAGGGCCCGGGCGGGGAGCTGTTTTTT	CASSGGQGPGGELFF
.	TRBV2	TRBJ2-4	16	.	TGTGCCAGCAGTGAGAAGAGGGTATCAGCCAAAAACATTCAGTACTTC	CASSEKRVSAKNIQYF
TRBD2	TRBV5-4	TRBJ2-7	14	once	TGTGCCAGCAGCTTGGGGGCGGGGGGGTACGAGCAGTACTTC	CASSLGAGGYEQYF
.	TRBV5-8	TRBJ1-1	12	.	TGTGCCAGCGAAGACCAGGACAGTGAAGCTTTCTTT	CASEDQDSEAFF
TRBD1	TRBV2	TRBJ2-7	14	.	TGTGCCAGCAGTTTGGGACAGGATCTCTCCGAGCAGTACTTC	CASSLGQDLSEQYF
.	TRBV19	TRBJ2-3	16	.	TGTGCCAGTAGTACAGGGGTCGGACTAGTCCCCGATACGCAGTATTTT	CASSTGVGLVPDTQYF
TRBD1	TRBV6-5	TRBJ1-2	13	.	TGTGCCAGCAGACCACAGGGGACAGGCGGCTACACCTTC	CASRPQGTGGYTF
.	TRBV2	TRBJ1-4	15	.	TGTGCCAGCACCCAAGAGGCCAGGGTCGGTGAAAAACTGTTTTTT	CASTQEARVGEKLFF
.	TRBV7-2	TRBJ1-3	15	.	TGTGCCAGCAGCCTACAGGGTACGGGTGGAAACACCATATATTTT	CASSLQGTGGNTIYF
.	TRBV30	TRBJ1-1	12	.	TGTGCCTGGGGGGGCCCTCGTACTGAAGCTTTCTTT	CAWGGPRTEAFF
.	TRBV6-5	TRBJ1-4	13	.	TGTGCCAGCAGCGGGGGGCAAAATGAAAAACTGTTTTTT	CASSGGQNEKLFF
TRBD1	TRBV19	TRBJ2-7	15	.	TGTGCCACCCAGACCTACGGACAGGGGGGGTACGAGCAGTACTTC	CATQTYGQGGYEQYF
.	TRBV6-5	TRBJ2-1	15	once	TGTGCCAGCAGCTCGAAAGGGAGGGGGTACAATGAGCAGTTCTTC	CASSSKGRGYNEQFF
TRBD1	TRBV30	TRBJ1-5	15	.	TGTGCCTGGAGTGTAGGGGGACAGGGGCCTTGGCCCCAGCATTTT	CAWSVGGQGPWPQHF
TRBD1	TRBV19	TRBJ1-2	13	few	TGTGCCAGTACTCGGGGACAGGGGAACGGCTACACCTTC	CASTRGQGNGYTF
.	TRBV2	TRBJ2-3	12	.	TGTGCCAGCAGGCGGGTCTCAGATACGCAGTATTTT	CASRRVSDTQYF
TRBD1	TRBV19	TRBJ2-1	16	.	TGTGCCAGTACCTATCTGTTCGGGACAGGGTACAATGAGCAGTTCTTC	CASTYLFGTGYNEQFF
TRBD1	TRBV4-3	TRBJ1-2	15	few	TGCGCCAGCAGCCAAGGGGCAGGGGGCACCTATGGCTACACCTTC	CASSQGAGGTYGYTF
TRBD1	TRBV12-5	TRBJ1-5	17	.	TGTGCTAGTGGTCAAGACAGGGGGGGGGATAGCAATCAGCCCCAGCATTTT	CASGQDRGGDSNQPQHF
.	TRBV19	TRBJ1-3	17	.	TGTGCCAGTAGTGCTGGGGGAGGCCAATCCTCTGGAAACACCATATATTTT	CASSAGGGQSSGNTIYF
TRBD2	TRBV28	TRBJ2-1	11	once	TGTGCCAGCTCGAGCGGGAGTGAGCAGTTCTTC	CASSSGSEQFF
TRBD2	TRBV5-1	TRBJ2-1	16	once	TGCGCCAGCAGCTCCTCCGGGACTAGCGGCTACAATGAGCAGTTCTTC	CASSSSGTSGYNEQFF
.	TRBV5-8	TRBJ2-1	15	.	TGTGCCAGCAGCTTGTACGCAGGGATCGACAATGAGCAGTTCTTC	CASSLYAGIDNEQFF
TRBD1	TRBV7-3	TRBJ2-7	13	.	TGTGCCAGCAGTCCTAACAGGGGTTACGAGCAGTACTTC	CASSPNRGYEQYF
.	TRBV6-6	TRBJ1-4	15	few	TGTGCCAGCAGGGCTACAGGGAATGTAGCTGAAAAACTGTTTTTT	CASRATGNVAEKLFF
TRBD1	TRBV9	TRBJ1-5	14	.	TGTGCCAGCAGCGTAGTAGGGGGCGAACAGCCCCAGCATTTT	CASSVVGGEQPQHF
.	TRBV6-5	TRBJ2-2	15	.	TGTGCCAGCCGAGAGGTATTAGGCGGCACCGGGGAGCTGTTTTTT	CASREVLGGTGELFF
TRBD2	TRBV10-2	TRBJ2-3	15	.	TGCGCCAGCTCCCGGACTAGCGGGAGTCCCGATACGCAGTATTTT	CASSRTSGSPDTQYF
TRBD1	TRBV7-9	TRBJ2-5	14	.	TGTGCCAGCAGCTGGGGACAGGGCCAAGAGACCCAGTACTTC	CASSWGQGQETQYF
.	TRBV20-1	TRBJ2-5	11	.	TGCAGTGCTAGACCACAAGAGACCCAGTACTTC	CSARPQETQYF
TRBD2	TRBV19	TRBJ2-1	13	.	TGTGCCAGTAAAGCGGGGGGAAGCAATGAGCAGTTCTTC	CASKAGGSNEQFF
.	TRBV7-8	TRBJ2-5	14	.	TGTGCCAGCAGCTTTACAGGGTCGCAAGAGACCCAGTACTTC	CASSFTGSQETQYF
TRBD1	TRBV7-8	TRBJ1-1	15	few	TGTGCCAGCAGCGCCCGGGACAGGATGAACACTGAAGCTTTCTTT	CASSARDRMNTEAFF
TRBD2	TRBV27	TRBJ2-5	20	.	TGTGCCAGCAGCCTCAGGCGGGGGACTAGCGGGGAGGGGTACCAAGAGACCCAGTACTTC	CASSLRRGTSGEGYQETQYF
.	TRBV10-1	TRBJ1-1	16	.	TGCGCCAGCAGTGAAGGATCGGCGGCGAAGAACACTGAAGCTTTCTTT	CASSEGSAAKNTEAFF